Below, 32 T cell receptor beta chains from the same sample are listed, as sequenced in a study of identical twins' blood T cells. One entry per CDR3 protein results from TCRdb running MiXCR on the 5' RACE reads. The data show roughly 380,000 distinct CDR3 sequences, with roughly 28% seen just once and roughly 5.5% held by the top ten. The sequencing input was PBMCs. Receptors originate from a woman aged 18-55 years in good health.

This clonotype was seen more than once but under ten times. The V and J genes are TRBV4-3 and TRBJ2-1, with 7 nucleotides matching TRBD2. The CDR3 is made up of 17 amino acids. With V trimmed by 1 base and J by 7 bases, 13 bases remained unmatched. The germline V gene has CDR1 LGHNA and CDR2 YSLEER. The CDR3 region is CASSQGLAAGEKNEQFF. CDR3 nucleotides: TGCGCCAGCAGCCAAGGGTTGGCGGCGGGAGAGAAGAATGAGCAGTTCTTC.

This clonotype was counted only a few times. The rearrangement joins TRBV3-1 to TRBJ2-1; 11 bases line up with TRBD2. In germline, CDR1 is LGHDT, CDR2 YNNKEL (reference sequence). V shed 2 bases, J shed 5 bases, and the junction held 20 bases outside the gene matches. CDR3 size: 21 residues. The CDR3 DNA is TGTGCCAGCAGCCAAAATCCCGCTTGGACTAGCGGGCTGAAACGCAACAATGAGCAGTTCTTC. This sequence encodes CASSQNPAWTSGLKRNNEQFF.

This chain connects TRBV20-1 to TRBJ1-5; possible D gene TRBD1, 5 bases. Trimming removed 3 bases from V and 2 bases from J, with 14 bases in between. CDR3 length: 15 amino acids. Per the germline V gene, CDR1 is DFQATT and CDR2 is SNEGSKA (reference sequence). In DNA form, the CDR3 reads TGCAGTGCTAGCCAGGGCGAGGGCGGCAATCAGCCCCAGCATTTT. Its translation is CSASQGEGGNQPQHF.

This clonotype was recorded at least ten times. The chain is built from TRBV2 and TRBJ1-5; no definite D call. The CDR3 has 14 residues. Germline V gene data show CDR1 as SNHLY and CDR2 as FYNNEI. V was shortened by 4 bases and J by 0 bases, with 7 bases between the two germline ends. The CDR3 here is CASSGRISNQPQHF. In DNA form, the CDR3 reads TGTGCCAGCAGTGGACGGATTAGCAATCAGCCCCAGCATTTT.

This clonotype was picked up many times. This chain joins TRBV20-1 and TRBJ2-6; D not resolved. The CDR3 is 13 amino acids. With 5 bases removed from V and 0 bases from J, the gap between germline ends came to 5 bases. Germline CDR1 DFQATT, CDR2 SNEGSKA (reference sequence). In DNA, the CDR3 is TGCAGTGCTCGAGGCTCTGGGGCCAACGTCCTGACTTTC. It codes for CSARGSGANVLTF.

The rearrangement joins TRBV20-1 to TRBJ1-4; D might be TRBD1 (6 bases). The CDR3 covers 13 residues. The V gene lost 5 bases and the J gene lost 7 bases, with 14 bases spanning the gap. Germline V lookup: CDR1 DFQATT, CDR2 SNEGSKA (reference sequence). The CDR3 reads CSAARGRTEKLFF. CDR3 nucleotides: TGCAGTGCTGCCAGGGGAAGGACTGAAAAACTGTTTTTT.

This clonotype was counted at least ten times. The V gene is TRBV6-5, the J gene TRBJ2-2, with 12 bases lining up with TRBD1. The germline gives CDR1 MNHEY, CDR2 SVGAGI. Trimming cost V 10 bases and J 7 bases; bases outside gene matches: 7. The CDR3 is 14 amino acids. In DNA, the CDR3 is TGTGCCATCGGGGGGACAGGGGGCAACGGGGAGCTGTTTTTT. It codes for CAIGGTGGNGELFF.

J is TRBJ2-2 and V is TRBV5-1; 8 bases are a match to TRBD1. Trimming removed 7 bases from V and 0 bases from J; junction bases left unmatched: 11. CDR1 is SGHRS and CDR2 is YFSETQ in the germline V gene. The CDR3 has 17 amino acids. Here the CDR3 reads CASRQGTGLTNTGELFF. In DNA form, the CDR3 reads TGCGCCAGCCGCCAAGGGACAGGCCTTACGAACACCGGGGAGCTGTTTTTT.

The rearrangement joins TRBV7-2 to TRBJ1-1, with 10 bases fitting TRBD1. Trimming took 10 bases from V and 5 from J; bases not matched to a gene: 10. CDR3 length equals 14 residues. Germline CDR1 SGHTA, CDR2 FQGNSA. In nucleotides, the CDR3 is TGTGCCACCGGACAAGACAGGGGGCGAACTGAAGCTTTCTTT. Translating gives CATGQDRGRTEAFF.

This clonotype came up a few times. The gene calls are TRBV29-1 and TRBJ1-2; no clear D gene. CDR1 SQVTM and CDR2 ANQGSEA come from the germline V gene. The CDR3 has 14 residues. Trimming took off 3 bases at V and 4 bases at J, with 15 bases between the two ends. This CDR3 reads CSVEEVSLIYGYTF. Here the CDR3 DNA reads TGCAGCGTTGAGGAGGTCAGCCTCATCTATGGCTACACCTTC.

The genes are TRBV9 and TRBJ2-2; D is possibly TRBD2 (6 bases). CDR1 SGDLS and CDR2 YYNGEE come from the germline V gene. CDR3 length equals 15 residues. Trimming removed 0 bases from V and 9 bases from J, with 15 bases in between. The CDR3 DNA is TGTGCCAGCAGCGTAGGGAGGGACTCCAATCGGGAGCTGTTTTTT. It translates to CASSVGRDSNRELFF.

Ten or more counts support this clonotype. V and J are TRBV10-3 and TRBJ2-2; 9 bases match TRBD1. V lost 5 bases, J lost 4 bases, and 5 bases stayed unmatched. This CDR3 comprises 15 residues. Per the germline V gene, CDR1 is ENHRY and CDR2 is SYGVKD. This chain's CDR3 is CAISPGTGSTGELFF. In DNA, the CDR3 is TGTGCCATCAGTCCCGGGACAGGGAGCACCGGGGAGCTGTTTTTT.

About this clonotype: A read error may explain this, as a much larger clone is one base away. The chain employs TRBV12-3 or TRBV12-4 and TRBJ2-3; no firm D call. The CDR3 has 12 amino acids. V was shortened by 8 bases and J by 5 bases, with 11 bases between the two germline ends. The CDR3 DNA sequence: TGTGCCAGCGGTCCCCGGGTAGATACGCAGTATTTT. Protein product: CASGPRVDTQYF.

This clonotype was counted a few times. V gene TRBV3-1 combines with J gene TRBJ1-1; D gene ambiguous. This CDR3 region has 12 residues. Per germline, CDR1 LGHDT and CDR2 YNNKEL (reference sequence). Trimming shortened V by 1 base and J by 11 bases, and 11 bases separated the two germline ends. In nucleotides, the CDR3 is TGTGCCAGCAGCCAAGTAGGGCTGCACGCTTTCTTT. It specifies CASSQVGLHAFF.

This clonotype was counted only a few times. The V call is TRBV5-1, the J call TRBJ1-2, with TRBD1 matching over 9 bases. The V segment lost 2 bases and the J segment 5 bases; nucleotides outside the gene matches: 7. Germline-derived CDR1 and CDR2 are SGHRS and YFSETQ. The CDR3 is 15 residues long. Here the CDR3 reads CASSFQTGGSYGYTF. In DNA form, the CDR3 reads TGCGCCAGCAGCTTTCAGACAGGGGGAAGTTATGGCTACACCTTC.

This clonotype was seen more than once but under ten times. The gene calls are TRBV5-5 and TRBJ2-3; D is undetermined. The V gene lost 0 bases and the J gene lost 5 bases, with 7 bases spanning the gap. Germline CDR1 is SGHKS and CDR2 is YYEKEE (reference sequence). The CDR3 spans 13 residues. CDR3 bases: TGTGCCAGCAGCTTGGAGGATGTAGATACGCAGTATTTT. Protein sequence: CASSLEDVDTQYF.

The chain uses TRBV7-9 and TRBJ1-1; possible D gene TRBD1, 5 bases. Trimming cost V 4 bases and J 3 bases, with 12 bases left between them. In germline, CDR1 is SEHNR, CDR2 FQNEAQ (reference sequence). This CDR3 is 14 amino acids long. The CDR3 is CASSSRGFDTEAFF. CDR3 nucleotides: TGTGCCAGCAGCTCGCGGGGCTTTGACACTGAAGCTTTCTTT.

Comments on this clonotype: A much larger clonotype is one base distant, so this may be a read error. The V and J genes are TRBV12-3 or TRBV12-4 and TRBJ1-1; D not resolved. The CDR3 length is 14 residues. The V end lost 8 bases, the J end lost 8 bases, and 21 bases lay between the germline ends. The CDR3 region is CASGADIGFREAFF. The DNA for the CDR3 is TGTGCCAGCGGTGCCGACATTGGATTTAGGGAAGCTTTCTTT.

This clonotype showed up many times. The chain employs TRBV29-1 and TRBJ1-3; D gene ambiguous. This CDR3 is built from 12 residues. V gave up 4 bases and J gave up 4 bases, with 8 bases separating them. Germline values: CDR1 SQVTM, CDR2 ANQGSEA. The CDR3 sequence is CSVGTDGNTIYF. In DNA, the CDR3 is TGCAGCGTTGGCACGGACGGAAACACCATATATTTT.

This clonotype showed up just a few times. The V call is TRBV3-1, the J call TRBJ1-2; perhaps TRBD1 as D (6 bases). This CDR3 contains 14 residues. Germline CDR1 reads LGHDT; CDR2 reads YNNKEL (reference sequence). V was cut by 3 bases and J by 3 bases, with 11 bases left in between. CDR3 DNA sequence: TGTGCCAGCAGCCAGGTCAGGGGTTACTATGGCTACACCTTC. This sequence encodes CASSQVRGYYGYTF.

This clonotype was found a few times. The chain is built from TRBV6-2 or TRBV6-3 and TRBJ2-1, with a possible D match to TRBD2 (6 bases). The CDR3 contains 15 residues. The germline V gene has CDR1 MNHEY and CDR2 SVGEGT. V was clipped by 6 bases and J by 4 bases, with 16 bases between them. CDR3 coding DNA: TGTGCCAGCAGCCCCCCCCCGGGAGCATACAATGAGCAGTTCTTC. Its protein is CASSPPPGAYNEQFF.

At least ten counts were recorded for this clonotype. The V call is TRBV11-3, the J call TRBJ1-2; no clear D gene. V was clipped by 2 bases and J by 1 base, with 11 bases between them. The CDR3 runs to 15 residues. Germline-derived CDR1 and CDR2 are SGHNT and YENEEA. CDR3 in amino acids: CASSLSRGINYGYTF. CDR3 DNA: TGTGCCAGCAGCTTATCGAGAGGCATTAACTATGGCTACACCTTC.

This clonotype occurred a few times. The chain has TRBV7-6 and TRBJ1-2; D is possibly TRBD1 (5 bases). The CDR3 consists of 9 residues. CDR1 and CDR2 from the germline V gene are SGHVS and FNYEAQ. The germline V and J ends were trimmed by 8 bases and 7 bases, with 5 bases remaining between them. The CDR3 bases are TGTGCCAGCGGGGGTGGCTACACCTTC. It codes for CASGGGYTF.

The rearrangement links TRBV4-1 to TRBJ1-3; TRBD1 agrees at 7 bases. The junction had 9 bases not matched to a gene; V was cut back by 2 bases and J by 2 bases. CDR1 is MGHRA, CDR2 YSYEKL, per germline. The length of the CDR3 is 17 residues. In nucleotides, the CDR3 is TGCGCCAGCAGCCAATCGATAGTAAGGGGGCCTGGAAACACCATATATTTT. Residues: CASSQSIVRGPGNTIYF.

This clonotype showed up just a few times. The J gene is TRBJ2-7, the V gene TRBV20-1, with D possibly matching TRBD1 (6 bases). V lost 0 bases and J lost 4, with 7 bases in between. CDR1 and CDR2 from the germline V gene are DFQATT and SNEGSKA (reference sequence). This CDR3 has 12 residues. DNA of the CDR3: TGCAGTGCTAGAGATCAGGGGTACGAGCAGTACTTC. Translation gives CSARDQGYEQYF.

This clonotype was counted between two and nine times. The rearrangement links TRBV12-3 or TRBV12-4 to TRBJ1-1; maybe TRBD1 (6 bases). The V end lost 3 bases, the J end lost 5 bases, and 13 bases lay between the germline ends. CDR3 length: 14 residues. CDR3 loop: CASSLGRGTTEAFF. CDR3 DNA: TGTGCCAGCAGTTTGGGCAGGGGTACGACTGAAGCTTTCTTT.

With regard to this clonotype: A read error may produce the germline difference seen at one junction end. V gene TRBV11-2 combines with J gene TRBJ2-5; D is unresolved. The CDR3 has 13 residues. Germline lookup yields CDR1 SGHAT and CDR2 FQNNGV. The CDR3 DNA reads TGTGCCAACAGCTTAGGTGTTGGAGAGACCCAGTACTTC. Its protein is CANSLGVGETQYF. Variable domain in full (rest from reference TRBV11-2 and TRBJ2-5): EAGVAQSPRYKIIEKRQSVAFWCNPISGHATLYWYQQILGQGPKLLIQFQNNGVVDDSQLPKDRFSAERLKGVDSTLKIQPAKLEDSAVYLCANSLGVGETQYFGPGTRLLVL.

CDR3: CASSPVSGGTDTQYF. DNA for the CDR3: TGCGCCAGCAGCCCCGTCTCCGGGGGCACAGATACGCAGTATTTT. J is TRBJ2-3 and V is TRBV5-1; a possible D gene is TRBD2 (5 bases). In germline, CDR1 is SGHRS, CDR2 YFSETQ. The CDR3 is 15 amino acids. The V and J ends lost 4 bases and 1 base respectively, with 13 bases between them.

In its sample, this clonotype was seen a few times. The rearrangement uses TRBV7-2 and TRBJ2-7; possibly TRBD2 for D (5 bases). The germline CDR1 and CDR2 sequences are SGHTA and FQGNSA. This CDR3 has 15 residues. Between the trimmed V and J ends, which lost 3 bases and 0 bases, there was a span of 12 bases. The CDR3 DNA is TGTGCCAGCAGCTTGGCTCGGGAAAGCTCCTACGAGCAGTACTTC. Its translation is CASSLARESSYEQYF.

A note on this clonotype: The junction shows a germline mismatch at one end, possibly a read error. V and J are TRBV3-1 and TRBJ1-4; a weak D match, TRBD1 (6 bases). This CDR3 is built from 16 residues. Germline values: CDR1 LGHDT, CDR2 YNNKEL (reference sequence). CDR3 nucleotides: TGCGCCAGCAGTGGGGGCTTGTCTTACAACAATGAAAAACTGTTTTTT. Translation gives CASSGGLSYNNEKLFF.

This clonotype was picked up a small number of times. This chain links TRBV7-9 with TRBJ2-7; 9 bases are a match to TRBD2. The CDR3 runs 14 residues. J lost 4 bases, V lost 5 bases, and 6 bases had no gene match. Germline V gives CDR1 SEHNR, CDR2 FQNEAQ (reference sequence). DNA for the CDR3: TGTGCCAGCAGCATGGGACTAGCCTTGTACGAGCAGTACTTC. Its translation is CASSMGLALYEQYF.

The V call is TRBV5-4, the J call TRBJ1-2; D remains unclear. CDR1 and CDR2 from the germline V gene are SGHNT and YYREEE (reference sequence). The V gene lost 4 bases and the J gene lost 1 base, with 11 bases spanning the gap. This CDR3 comprises 14 residues. The chain's CDR3 is CASSPSEYNYGYTF. The CDR3 region has the DNA TGTGCCAGCAGCCCTTCTGAGTATAACTATGGCTACACCTTC.